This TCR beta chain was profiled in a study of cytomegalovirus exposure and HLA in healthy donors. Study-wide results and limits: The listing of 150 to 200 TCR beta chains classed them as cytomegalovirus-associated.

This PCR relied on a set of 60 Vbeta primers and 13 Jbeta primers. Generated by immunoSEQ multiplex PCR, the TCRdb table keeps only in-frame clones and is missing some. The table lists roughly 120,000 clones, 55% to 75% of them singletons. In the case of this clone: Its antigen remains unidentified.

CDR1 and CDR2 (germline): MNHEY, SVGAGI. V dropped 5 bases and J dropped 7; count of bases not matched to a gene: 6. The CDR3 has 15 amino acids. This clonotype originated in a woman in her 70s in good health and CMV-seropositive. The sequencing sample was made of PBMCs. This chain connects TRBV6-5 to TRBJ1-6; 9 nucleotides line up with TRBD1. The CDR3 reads CASSPSTGGNSPLHF. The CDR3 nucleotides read TGTGCCAGCAGTCCCTCGACAGGGGGAAATTCACCCCTCCACTTT.